The entry below describes one TCR beta chain. Its antigen is unidentified. The CDR3 has 14 residues. V was pared by 4 bases and J by 4 bases, with 10 bases between. CDR1 and CDR2 (germline): MDHEN, SYDVKM. The data are from a study of T cell responses to AZD1222 COVID-19 vaccine. Study-level points and caveats: The study found Spike-specific TCR breadth and depth rose after two AZD1222 doses. The CD4 TCRs associated with vaccination extended across spike and predominated at 160-218 and 743-854.

The repertoire was sequenced with immunoSEQ multiplex PCR; TCRdb's copy has only in-frame clones and lacks some. The sample has hundreds of thousands of clones, 94% seen once; the top ten hold around 0.6%. This rearrangement joins TRBV28 to TRBJ2-2; D is undetermined. Sequenced here: peripheral blood, sampled 28 days after the second AZD1222 dose. The TCR sequence derives from an adult who received the AZD1222 COVID-19 vaccine. CDR3 in amino acids: CASSSRWGTGELFF. The CDR3 bases are TGTGCCAGCAGTTCCAGATGGGGCACCGGGGAGCTGTTTTTT.